This T cell receptor (beta chain) emerged from a study of memory CD4+ T cells and cytomegalovirus serostatus. Clones were sequenced by immunoSEQ multiplex PCR, and TCRdb holds only the in-frame ones, with some missing. Among approximately 74,000 clones listed, 60% to 85% were seen once. Single viable CD3+CD4+CD8-CD45RO+ cells were sorted as the memory CD4+ T cells. Broader study findings: The CMV-associated TCR signature appears largely within the CD4+ memory repertoire. A US-trained random forest predicted CMV serostatus with median AUC around 0.91.

In the case of this clone: As yet, its antigen is unknown.

V was cut by 6 bases and J by 0 bases, with 9 bases left in between. Germline V gene data show CDR1 as MNHEY and CDR2 as SVGAGI. The CDR3 contains 15 residues. The chain combines TRBV6-5 with TRBJ2-6; D gene unclear. The sequencing input was memory CD4+ T cells from blood. The sequence derives from an adult in good health and CMV-seropositive. The CDR3 DNA follows: TGTGCCAGCAGGATTGGCGACTCTGGGGCCAACGTCCTGACTTTC. Protein sequence: CASRIGDSGANVLTF.